This T cell receptor beta chain was obtained from a study of cytomegalovirus exposure and HLA in healthy donors. PCR employed 60 Vbeta and 13 Jbeta primers. As handled by the study authors: Approximately 11 million of some 80 million unique TCR beta chains were shared, per a later count. The table came from immunoSEQ multiplex PCR; TCRdb's copy has only in-frame clones and leaves some out. D and trimming were read from the DNA, whereas the V and J calls and clone size are those reported in that table. The sample records around 120,000 clones, 75% to 85% being singletons. The V gene end was trimmed by 2 bases and the J gene end by 0 bases; junction bases not matched to a gene: 6. The CDR3 extends over 16 amino acids. Germline V gene lookup returns CDR1 WNHNN and CDR2 SYGVQD (reference sequence). Overall study findings and caveats: CMV antigen specificity was confirmed in vitro for three CMV-associated chains. It was reportedly the case that the classifier diagnosed cytomegalovirus status with high specificity and sensitivity. An analysis done earlier found most TCR beta V segments productive about 87% or about 30% of the time.

With regard to this clone: Its antigen is unidentified.

The specimen was PBMCs. The chain combines TRBV10-1 with TRBJ2-5; 7 nucleotides match TRBD2. The clonotype originates from a female donor in good health and CMV-seropositive. As DNA, the CDR3 is TGCGCCAGCAGTGAGCGCCGGGGGGACTACCAAGAGACCCAGTACTTC. It specifies CASSERRGDYQETQYF.